The present T cell receptor beta chain was sequenced within a study of T cell responses to AZD1222 COVID-19 vaccine. Produced via immunoSEQ multiplex PCR; TCRdb's table is partial and in-frame only. Among under 85,000 clones, around 90% were seen once, and the ten largest hold 5%. Germline assignment: CDR1 SGDLS and CDR2 YYNGEE. The CDR3 is 14 residues long. Trimming stripped 6 bases from V and 3 bases from J, with 15 bases between. The V call is TRBV9, the J call TRBJ2-5; D might be TRBD1 or TRBD2, each matching 5 bases. The TCR sequence derives from an adult in good health. This specimen consisted of peripheral blood, obtained on day 0 of MenACWY control vaccination. The CDR3 is CASNRGSSKETQYF. In nucleotides, the CDR3 is TGTGCCAGCAACCGGGGCAGCTCAAAAGAGACCCAGTACTTC.